Listed below are T cell receptor beta chains from one sample, sequenced in a study of metastatic and nonmetastatic thyroid tumors. Through MiXCR, TCRdb re-clonotyped the PCR reads. The table has under 20,000 clones, 20% to 30% seen once. The sequencing sample was made of blood. Every receptor here comes from a male donor with papillary thyroid cancer or a benign thyroid nodule (not recorded which). Some clones in this sample may be carry-over from other donors' samples. Each CDR3 is given with its conserved first and last residue. Each record gives: clone size, V gene, CDR3 length, D gene, CDR3 protein. D genes are given only for firm matches. Not every row has a clone size; where given, it reads once, few, many or a size class.

NA	TRBV2	13	NA	CASRVQGAYEQYF
few	TRBV28	16	TRBD1	CASSFQGACPRETQYF
NA	TRBV5-1	16	NA	CASSLAFGTSSYEQYF
NA	TRBV4-2	15	TRBD1	CASSQEDRSGNTIYF
NA	TRBV2	15	NA	CASSLGVGSNQPQHF
many	TRBV19	13	NA	CASSVGGTDTQYF
NA	TRBV12-3/TRBV12-4	12	NA	CASTSSTYEQYF
medium-sized	TRBV5-1	13	NA	CASSLGEGDTQYF
NA	TRBV5-1	13	NA	CASSYGAGNEQFF
NA	TRBV6-1	15	NA	CASSENGGMGGELFF
medium-sized	TRBV20-1	18	TRBD1	CSAALGGQGLDSNQPQHF
medium-sized	TRBV5-1	13	TRBD2	CASSGGSGYEQYF
few	TRBV28	14	TRBD1	CASSPDSGGYEQYF
NA	TRBV20-1	16	TRBD1	CSAKDREDTYNSPLHF
NA	TRBV19	16	TRBD2	CASSPVGGSDSNDQFF
NA	TRBV7-9	15	NA	CASSLAQGTDTEAFF
NA	TRBV7-2	14	NA	CASRSSRGSYEQYF
NA	TRBV20-1	16	TRBD2	CSALVGIAGGYNEQFF
few	TRBV6-5	16	NA	CASSYPTEEGQETQYF
NA	TRBV10-2	14	TRBD1	CASRQGVDTGELFF
medium-sized	TRBV20-1	15	NA	CSARDASEKLNEQFF
NA	TRBV11-2	15	TRBD1	CASSLGTGVYNEQFF